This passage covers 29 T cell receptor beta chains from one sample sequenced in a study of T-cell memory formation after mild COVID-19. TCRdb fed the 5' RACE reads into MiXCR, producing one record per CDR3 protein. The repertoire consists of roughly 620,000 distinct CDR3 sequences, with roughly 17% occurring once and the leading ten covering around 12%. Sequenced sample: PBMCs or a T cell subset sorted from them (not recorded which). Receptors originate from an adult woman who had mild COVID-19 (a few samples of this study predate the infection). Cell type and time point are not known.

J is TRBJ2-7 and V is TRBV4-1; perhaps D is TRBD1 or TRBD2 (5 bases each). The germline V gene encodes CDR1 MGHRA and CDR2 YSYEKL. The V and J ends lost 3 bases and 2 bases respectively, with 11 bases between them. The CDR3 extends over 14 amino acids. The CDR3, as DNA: TGCGCCAGCAGCCAGAGGGACGGTGCCTACGAGCAGTACTTC. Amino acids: CASSQRDGAYEQYF.

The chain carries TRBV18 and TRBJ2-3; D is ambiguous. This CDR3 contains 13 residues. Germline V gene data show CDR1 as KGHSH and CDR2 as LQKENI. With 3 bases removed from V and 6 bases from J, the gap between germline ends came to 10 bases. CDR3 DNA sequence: TGTGCCAGCTCACCGAGGCAAAGGGATACGCAGTATTTT. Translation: CASSPRQRDTQYF.

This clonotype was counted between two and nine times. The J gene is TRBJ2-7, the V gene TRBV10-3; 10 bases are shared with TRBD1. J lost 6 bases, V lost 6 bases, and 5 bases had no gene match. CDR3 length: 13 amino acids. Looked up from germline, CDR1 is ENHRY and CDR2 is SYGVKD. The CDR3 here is CAIRGGDRGEQYF. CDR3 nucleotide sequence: TGTGCCATCAGGGGAGGGGACAGGGGCGAGCAGTACTTC.

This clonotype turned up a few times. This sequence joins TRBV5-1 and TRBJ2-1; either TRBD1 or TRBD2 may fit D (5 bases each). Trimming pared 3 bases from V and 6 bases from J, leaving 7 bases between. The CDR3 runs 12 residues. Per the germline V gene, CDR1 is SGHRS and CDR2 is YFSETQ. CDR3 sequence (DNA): TGCGCCAGCAGCTGGGGGTTCAATGAGCAGTTCTTC. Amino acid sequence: CASSWGFNEQFF.

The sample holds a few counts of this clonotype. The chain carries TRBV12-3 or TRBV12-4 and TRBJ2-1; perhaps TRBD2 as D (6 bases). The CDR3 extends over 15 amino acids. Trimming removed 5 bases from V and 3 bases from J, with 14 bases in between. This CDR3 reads CASSHPGSLYNEQFF. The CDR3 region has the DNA TGTGCCAGCAGTCACCCCGGGAGCCTCTACAATGAGCAGTTCTTC.

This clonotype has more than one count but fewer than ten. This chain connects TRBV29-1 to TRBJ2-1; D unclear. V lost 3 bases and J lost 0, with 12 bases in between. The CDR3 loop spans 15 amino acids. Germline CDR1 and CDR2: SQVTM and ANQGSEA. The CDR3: CSVDDRADSYNEQFF. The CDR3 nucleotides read TGCAGCGTTGACGATCGAGCTGACTCCTACAATGAGCAGTTCTTC.

The chain's CDR3 is CASRPGLGDTEAFF. The CDR3 coding sequence is TGTGCCAGCAGACCGGGACTTGGGGACACTGAAGCTTTCTTT. J is TRBJ1-1 and V is TRBV6-5; maybe TRBD1 (5 bases). Germline V gene sequence: CDR1 MNHEY, CDR2 SVGAGI. V was shortened by 6 bases and J by 3 bases, with 14 bases between the two germline ends. This CDR3 has 14 residues.

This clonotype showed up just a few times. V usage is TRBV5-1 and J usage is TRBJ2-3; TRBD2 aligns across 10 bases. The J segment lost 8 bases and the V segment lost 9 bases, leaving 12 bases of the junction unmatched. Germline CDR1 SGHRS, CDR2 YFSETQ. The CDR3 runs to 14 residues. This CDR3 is CATTAGGPLFTQYF. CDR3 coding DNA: TGCGCCACCACAGCGGGGGGGCCCTTATTTACGCAGTATTTT.

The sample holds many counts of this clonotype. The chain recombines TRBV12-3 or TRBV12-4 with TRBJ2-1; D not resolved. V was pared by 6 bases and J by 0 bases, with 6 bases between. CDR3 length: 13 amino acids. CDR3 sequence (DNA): TGTGCCAGCAGGCCGAGCTCCTACAATGAGCAGTTCTTC. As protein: CASRPSSYNEQFF.

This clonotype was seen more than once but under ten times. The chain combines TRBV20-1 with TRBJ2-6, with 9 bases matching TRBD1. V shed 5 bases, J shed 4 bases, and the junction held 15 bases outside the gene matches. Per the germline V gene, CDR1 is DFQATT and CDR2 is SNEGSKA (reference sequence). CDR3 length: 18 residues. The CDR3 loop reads CSAPLLTGGVIGANVLTF. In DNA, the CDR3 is TGCAGTGCTCCCCTCCTGACAGGGGGGGTGATCGGGGCCAACGTCCTGACTTTC.

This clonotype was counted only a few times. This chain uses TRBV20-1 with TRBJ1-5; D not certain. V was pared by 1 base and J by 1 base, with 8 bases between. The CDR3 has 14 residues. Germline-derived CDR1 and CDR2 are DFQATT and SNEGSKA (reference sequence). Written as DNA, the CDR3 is TGCAGTGCTAGAGGGAGTTGGAGCAATCAGCCCCAGCATTTT. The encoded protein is CSARGSWSNQPQHF.

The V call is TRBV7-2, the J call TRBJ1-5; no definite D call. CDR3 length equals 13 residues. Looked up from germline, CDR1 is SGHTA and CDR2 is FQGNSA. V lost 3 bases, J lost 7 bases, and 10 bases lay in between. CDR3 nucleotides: TGTGCCAGCAGCTTTTGGCTGGAACAGCCCCAGCATTTT. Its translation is CASSFWLEQPQHF.

CDR3 nucleotide sequence: TGTGCCAGCAGCTTAGGGTCGGTTGGGGCCAACGTCCTGACTTTC. This encodes CASSLGSVGANVLTF. The chain is built from TRBV7-2 and TRBJ2-6; D uncertain. With 1 base removed from V and 3 bases from J, the gap between germline ends came to 7 bases. The CDR3 has 15 residues. The V gene's germline CDR1 is SGHTA and CDR2 FQGNSA.

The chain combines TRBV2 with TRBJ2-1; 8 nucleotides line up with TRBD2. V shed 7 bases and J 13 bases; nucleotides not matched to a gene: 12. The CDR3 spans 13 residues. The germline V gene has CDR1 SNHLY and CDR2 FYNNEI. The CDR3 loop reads CASIGLAGLGQFF. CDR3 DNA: TGTGCCAGCATAGGGCTAGCGGGTTTGGGACAGTTCTTC.

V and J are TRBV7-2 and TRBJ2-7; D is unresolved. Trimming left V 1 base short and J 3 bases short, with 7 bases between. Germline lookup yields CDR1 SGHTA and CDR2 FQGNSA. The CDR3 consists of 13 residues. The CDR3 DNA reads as TGTGCCAGCAGCTTAGAGGGATTCTACGAGCAGTACTTC. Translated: CASSLEGFYEQYF.

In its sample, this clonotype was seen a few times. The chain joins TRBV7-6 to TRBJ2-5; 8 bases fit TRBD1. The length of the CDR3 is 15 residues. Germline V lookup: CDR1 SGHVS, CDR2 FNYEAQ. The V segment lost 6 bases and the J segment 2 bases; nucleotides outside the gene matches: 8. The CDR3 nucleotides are TGTGCCAGCAGTTTATTCCGGGACAGGCAAGAGACCCAGTACTTC. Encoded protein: CASSLFRDRQETQYF.

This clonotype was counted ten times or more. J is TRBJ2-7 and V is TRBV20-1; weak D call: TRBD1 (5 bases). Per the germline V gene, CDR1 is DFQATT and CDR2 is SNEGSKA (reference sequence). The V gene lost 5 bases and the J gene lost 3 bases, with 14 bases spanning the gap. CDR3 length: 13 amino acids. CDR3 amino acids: CSASGAYDYEQYF. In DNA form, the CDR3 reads TGCAGTGCTTCTGGGGCGTATGACTACGAGCAGTACTTC.

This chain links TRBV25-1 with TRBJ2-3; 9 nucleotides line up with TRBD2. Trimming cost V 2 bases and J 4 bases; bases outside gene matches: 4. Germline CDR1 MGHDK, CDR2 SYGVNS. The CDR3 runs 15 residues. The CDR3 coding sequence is TGTGCCAGCAGTGAAAGGGCGGGAGGGGCAGATACGCAGTATTTT. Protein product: CASSERAGGADTQYF.

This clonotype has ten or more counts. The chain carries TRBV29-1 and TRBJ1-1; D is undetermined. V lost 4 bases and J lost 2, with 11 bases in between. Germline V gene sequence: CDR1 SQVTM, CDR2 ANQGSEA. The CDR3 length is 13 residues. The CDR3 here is CSVAPTANTEAFF. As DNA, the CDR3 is TGCAGCGTTGCCCCAACAGCAAACACTGAAGCTTTCTTT.

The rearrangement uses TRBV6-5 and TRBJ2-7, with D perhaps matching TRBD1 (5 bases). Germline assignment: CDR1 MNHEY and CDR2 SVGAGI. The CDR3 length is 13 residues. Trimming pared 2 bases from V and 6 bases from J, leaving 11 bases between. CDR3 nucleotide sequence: TGTGCCAGCAGTTACCCCGACAGTGGCGAGCAGTACTTC. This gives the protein CASSYPDSGEQYF.

The DNA for the CDR3 is TGCGCCAGCAGCTTGGCCGAGTTCAGGGTCCAAGAAAAACTGTTTTTT. It encodes CASSLAEFRVQEKLFF. The chain has TRBV5-1 and TRBJ1-4; the D gene is possibly TRBD1 (5 bases). V was trimmed by 0 bases and J by 8 bases, leaving 17 bases between them. The length of the CDR3 is 16 residues. The germline gives CDR1 SGHRS, CDR2 YFSETQ. Drawing the rest from reference TRBV5-1 and TRBJ1-4, the complete variable domain is KAGVTQTPRYLIKTRGQQVTLSCSPISGHRSVSWYQQTPGQGLQFLFEYFSETQRNKGNFPGRFSGRQFSNSRSEMNVSTLELGDSALYLCASSLAEFRVQEKLFFGSGTQLSVL.

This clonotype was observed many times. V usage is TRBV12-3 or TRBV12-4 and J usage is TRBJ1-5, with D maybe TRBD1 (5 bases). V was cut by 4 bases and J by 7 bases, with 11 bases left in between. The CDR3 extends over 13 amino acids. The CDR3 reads CASSSGSLQPQHF. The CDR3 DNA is TGTGCCAGCAGTTCAGGGTCCCTCCAGCCCCAGCATTTT.

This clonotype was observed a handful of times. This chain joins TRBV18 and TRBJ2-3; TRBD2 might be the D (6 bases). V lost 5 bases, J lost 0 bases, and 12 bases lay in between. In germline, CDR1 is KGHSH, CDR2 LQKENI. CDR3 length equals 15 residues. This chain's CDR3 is CASSTDYLSTDTQYF. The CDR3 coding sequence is TGTGCCAGCTCAACGGACTACCTTAGCACAGATACGCAGTATTTT.

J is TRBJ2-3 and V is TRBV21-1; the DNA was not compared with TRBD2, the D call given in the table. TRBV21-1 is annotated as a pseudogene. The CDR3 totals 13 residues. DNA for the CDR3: TGTGCCAGCAGCCCCGCGGACTCAGATACGCAGTATTTT. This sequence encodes CASSPADSDTQYF.

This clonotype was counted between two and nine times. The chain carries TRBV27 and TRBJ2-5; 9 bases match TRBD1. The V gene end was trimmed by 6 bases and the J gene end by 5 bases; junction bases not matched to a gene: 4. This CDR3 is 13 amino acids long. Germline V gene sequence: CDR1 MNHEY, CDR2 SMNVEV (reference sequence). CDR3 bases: TGTGCCAGCAGGGAGACAGGGGGGGAGACCCAGTACTTC. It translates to CASRETGGETQYF.

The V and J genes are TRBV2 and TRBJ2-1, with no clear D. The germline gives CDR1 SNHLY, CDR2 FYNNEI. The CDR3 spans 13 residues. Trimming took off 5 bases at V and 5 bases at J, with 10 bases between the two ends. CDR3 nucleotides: TGTGCCAGCAGTCTGACACCAAACAATGAGCAGTTCTTC. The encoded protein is CASSLTPNNEQFF.

As DNA, the CDR3 is TGTGCCTGGAGTGTACTAGCGGGAGATTACGAGCAGTACTTC. It translates to CAWSVLAGDYEQYF. This chain links TRBV30 with TRBJ2-7; 11 bases line up with TRBD2. Germline CDR1 GTSNPN, CDR2 SVGIG (reference sequence). V lost 0 bases to trimming and J lost 4 bases; unmatched junction nucleotides: 2. The CDR3 totals 14 residues.

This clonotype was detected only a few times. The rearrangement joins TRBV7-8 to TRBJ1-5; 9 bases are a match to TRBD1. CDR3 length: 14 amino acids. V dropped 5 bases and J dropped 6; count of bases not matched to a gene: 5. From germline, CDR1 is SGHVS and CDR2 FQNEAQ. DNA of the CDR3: TGTGCCAGCAGCGTACAGGGGGCGGGTCAGCCCCAGCATTTT. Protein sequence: CASSVQGAGQPQHF.

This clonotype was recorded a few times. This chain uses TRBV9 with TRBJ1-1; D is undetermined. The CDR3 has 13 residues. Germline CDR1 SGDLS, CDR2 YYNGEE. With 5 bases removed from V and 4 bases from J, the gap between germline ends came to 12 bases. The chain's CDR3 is CASRVGDGTEAFF. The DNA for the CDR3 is TGTGCCAGCAGGGTGGGAGATGGCACTGAAGCTTTCTTT.